The 20 T cell receptor beta chains below were found in one sample sequenced in a study of T cells in Graves' hyperthyroidism and ophthalmopathy. Amplification of TCR beta CDR3 regions used RNA as the template. An initial round of RT-PCR targeting the TCR CDR3 relied on the HTBI primer set. TCRdb independently ran MiXCR on the multiplex PCR reads; one entry per CDR3 protein. The sample includes a few hundred thousand distinct CDR3 sequences, nearly 15% of them seen just once. Sequencing input: blood. These receptors originate from a woman aged 55-70 years with Graves' ophthalmopathy.

This clonotype was counted at least ten times. The chain combines TRBV28 with TRBJ2-1; D is perhaps TRBD2 (6 bases). The CDR3 consists of 15 residues. The germline V gene encodes CDR1 MDHEN and CDR2 SYDVKM. V was cut by 2 bases and J by 6 bases, with 14 bases left in between. The CDR3: CASSLGGAAGNEQFF. The CDR3 region has the DNA TGTGCCAGCAGTTTAGGAGGGGCCGCCGGCAATGAGCAGTTCTTC.

Many counts were recorded for this clonotype. The chain combines TRBV20-1 with TRBJ2-1, with 9 bases that match TRBD2. This CDR3 contains 12 residues. CDR1 DFQATT and CDR2 SNEGSKA come from the germline V gene (reference sequence). J gave up 10 bases and V 6 bases, and 7 bases lay outside the gene matches. CDR3 in amino acids: CSAHPTSGEQFF. As DNA, the CDR3 is TGCAGTGCACACCCCACTAGCGGGGAGCAGTTCTTC.

To note about this clonotype: This could be a read error, since a much larger clone is one nucleotide away. This chain connects TRBV2 to TRBJ2-3; D remains ambiguous. Germline values: CDR1 SNHLY, CDR2 FYNNEI. V gave up 11 bases and J gave up 2 bases, with 17 bases separating them. The CDR3 has 14 residues. The CDR3 here is CAGSTNLHTDTQYF. As DNA, the CDR3 is TGTGCCGGCTCGACGAACCTACACACAGATACGCAGTATTTT.

This clonotype was counted only a few times. The V gene is TRBV9, the J gene TRBJ1-1, with a possible D match to TRBD1 (6 bases). Trimming removed 0 bases at V and 5 bases at J, with 14 bases between. This CDR3 spans 15 amino acids. Germline CDR1 is SGDLS and CDR2 is YYNGEE. The DNA of the CDR3 is TGTGCCAGCAGCGTAGCTGGGGGCTTGGGGACTGAAGCTTTCTTT. The encoded protein is CASSVAGGLGTEAFF.

This clonotype was found a few times. V and J are TRBV19 and TRBJ1-5; D not resolved. This CDR3 comprises 13 residues. The germline V gene has CDR1 LNHDA and CDR2 SQIVND (reference sequence). V was trimmed by 2 bases and J by 1 base, leaving 3 bases between them. The CDR3 reads CASSIPSNQPQHF. The CDR3 DNA sequence: TGTGCCAGTAGTATACCCAGCAATCAGCCCCAGCATTTT.

The rearrangement joins TRBV11-2 to TRBJ2-1, with 11 bases matching TRBD2. V shed 0 bases and J 8 bases; nucleotides not matched to a gene: 9. There are 17 residues in the CDR3. Germline lookup yields CDR1 SGHAT and CDR2 FQNNGV. The CDR3: CASSLDLLAGGRHEQFF. Here the CDR3 DNA reads TGTGCCAGCAGCTTAGATCTTCTAGCGGGAGGTCGGCATGAGCAGTTCTTC. Looking up the rest from reference TRBV11-2 and TRBJ2-1 gives the full variable domain: EAGVAQSPRYKIIEKRQSVAFWCNPISGHATLYWYQQILGQGPKLLIQFQNNGVVDDSQLPKDRFSAERLKGVDSTLKIQPAKLEDSAVYLCASSLDLLAGGRHEQFFGPGTRLTVL.

This rearrangement joins TRBV27 to TRBJ2-3; TRBD2 aligns across 12 bases. Looked up from germline, CDR1 is MNHEY and CDR2 is SMNVEV (reference sequence). V shed 4 bases, J shed 4 bases, and the junction held 6 bases outside the gene matches. The CDR3 covers 16 residues. The DNA for the CDR3 is TGTGCCAGCAGTTCAAGACTAGCGGGAGTTCCAGATACGCAGTATTTT. It translates to CASSSRLAGVPDTQYF.

This clonotype was counted a few times. The chain has TRBV9 and TRBJ2-1, with D possibly TRBD2 on 5 matching bases. The CDR3 covers 15 residues. Germline V lookup: CDR1 SGDLS, CDR2 YYNGEE. V lost 4 bases, J lost 0 bases, and 11 bases lay in between. CDR3 amino acids: CASSPPAGSYNEQFF. The CDR3 DNA reads as TGTGCCAGCAGCCCCCCGGCGGGCTCCTACAATGAGCAGTTCTTC.

This clonotype was recorded at least ten times. V gene TRBV20-1 combines with J gene TRBJ2-5, with D possibly matching TRBD1 (5 bases). Germline assignment: CDR1 DFQATT and CDR2 SNEGSKA (reference sequence). CDR3 length: 13 amino acids. Trimming stripped 2 bases from V and 4 bases from J, with 11 bases between. The chain's CDR3 is CSARRGSRETQYF. CDR3 DNA: TGCAGTGCTAGAAGGGGTAGTCGAGAGACCCAGTACTTC.

There are many counts of this clonotype. The chain recombines TRBV24-1 with TRBJ2-3, with a possible D match to TRBD1 (6 bases). V dropped 5 bases and J dropped 2 bases, with 7 bases sitting between them. Germline CDR1 KGHDR, CDR2 SFDVKD. This CDR3 has 13 amino acids. The CDR3 bases are TGTGCCACCAGTGGGGGACACACAGATACGCAGTATTTT. It is translated as CATSGGHTDTQYF.

This clonotype occurred many times. The chain links TRBV6-1 to TRBJ2-1; 8 bases line up with TRBD2. V lost 7 bases, J lost 6 bases, and 14 bases stayed unmatched. Germline V lookup: CDR1 MNHNS, CDR2 SASEGT. The CDR3 runs 16 residues. CDR3 bases: TGTGCCAGCAAAAAAGCCAGCGGGAGAGGCGTCAATGAGCAGTTCTTC. Protein sequence: CASKKASGRGVNEQFF.

This chain links TRBV6-1 with TRBJ2-4, with TRBD1 matching over 7 bases. V gave up 6 bases and J gave up 5 bases; unmatched junction bases: 4. Looked up from germline, CDR1 is MNHNS and CDR2 is SASEGT. The CDR3 contains 13 residues. This CDR3 is CASRDTGENIQYF. DNA of the CDR3: TGTGCCAGCAGGGACACAGGGGAAAACATTCAGTACTTC.

In its sample, this clonotype was seen a few times. This sequence joins TRBV19 and TRBJ2-2; D uncertain. The CDR3 is made up of 16 amino acids. CDR1 and CDR2 from the germline V gene are LNHDA and SQIVND (reference sequence). V was pared by 4 bases and J by 5 bases, with 17 bases between. For the CDR3, the DNA is TGTGCCAGTAGTAAGAATGGGTTTTACGGGACCGGGGAGCTGTTTTTT. Translated: CASSKNGFYGTGELFF.

This clonotype was recorded at least ten times. The gene calls are TRBV6-1 and TRBJ2-3, with unresolved D. Germline CDR1 is MNHNS and CDR2 is SASEGT. Trimming stripped 6 bases from V and 0 bases from J, with 13 bases between. This CDR3 spans 15 amino acids. Written as DNA, the CDR3 is TGTGCCAGCAGGCTCGACGGTGCTAGCACAGATACGCAGTATTTT. Translating it yields CASRLDGASTDTQYF.

The chain couples TRBV27 to TRBJ2-3; D may be TRBD1 or TRBD2 (6 bases each). The V and J ends lost 6 bases and 5 bases respectively, with 18 bases between them. The CDR3 loop spans 15 amino acids. Per the germline V gene, CDR1 is MNHEY and CDR2 is SMNVEV (reference sequence). CDR3 residues: CASRTELGGLDTQYF. CDR3 in DNA: TGTGCCAGCAGAACGGAATTGGGGGGCCTAGATACGCAGTATTTT.

This clonotype has a count of ten or more. The chain employs TRBV3-1 and TRBJ1-3; D remains unclear. The germline V and J ends were trimmed by 6 bases and 0 bases, with 6 bases remaining between them. Per germline, CDR1 LGHDT and CDR2 YNNKEL (reference sequence). The CDR3 loop spans 13 amino acids. The CDR3 here is CASRASSGNTIYF. The CDR3 nucleotides read TGTGCCAGCAGGGCCAGCTCTGGAAACACCATATATTTT.

This clonotype was observed a few times. J is TRBJ2-3 and V is TRBV7-9, with D unresolved. The J call may be mistaken, given a closer DNA end match to TRBJ1-5. The CDR3 sequence is 15 residues long. Germline V gives CDR1 SEHNR, CDR2 FQNEAQ (reference sequence). The DNA for the CDR3 is TGTGCCAGCAGCTCTACTAGTGGTGGCACAGATACGCAGCATTTT. This encodes CASSSTSGGTDTQHF.

This clonotype was counted at least ten times. The chain couples TRBV28 to TRBJ2-1; TRBD2 aligns across 10 bases. V was pared by 10 bases and J by 6 bases, with 9 bases of the junction left unmatched. The CDR3 contains 14 residues. Germline lookup yields CDR1 MDHEN and CDR2 SYDVKM. CDR3 DNA: TGTGCCACAGCCCGGACTAGCGGCGCCAATGAGCAGTTCTTC. As protein: CATARTSGANEQFF.

This clonotype was picked up a small number of times. This chain links TRBV20-1 with TRBJ2-1; possibly TRBD1 for D (6 bases). The CDR3 is made up of 14 amino acids. CDR1 is DFQATT and CDR2 is SNEGSKA in the germline V gene (reference sequence). V was clipped by 6 bases and J by 5 bases, with 17 bases between them. The CDR3 coding sequence is TGCAGTGCAAGACCGGGACAACATGACAATGAGCAGTTCTTC. Protein sequence: CSARPGQHDNEQFF.

This clonotype showed up just once. With a much larger clone just one base away, this may be a read error. V gene TRBV6-5 combines with J gene TRBJ1-5; a weak D match, TRBD1 (6 bases). Germline V gene lookup returns CDR1 MNHEY and CDR2 SVGAGI. V was shortened by 2 bases and J by 2 bases, with 10 bases between the two germline ends. CDR3 length: 15 amino acids. The CDR3 here is CASSYPQGGNQPQHF. The CDR3 DNA is TGTGCCAGCAGTTACCCACAGGGAGGCAATCAGCCCCAGCATTTT.